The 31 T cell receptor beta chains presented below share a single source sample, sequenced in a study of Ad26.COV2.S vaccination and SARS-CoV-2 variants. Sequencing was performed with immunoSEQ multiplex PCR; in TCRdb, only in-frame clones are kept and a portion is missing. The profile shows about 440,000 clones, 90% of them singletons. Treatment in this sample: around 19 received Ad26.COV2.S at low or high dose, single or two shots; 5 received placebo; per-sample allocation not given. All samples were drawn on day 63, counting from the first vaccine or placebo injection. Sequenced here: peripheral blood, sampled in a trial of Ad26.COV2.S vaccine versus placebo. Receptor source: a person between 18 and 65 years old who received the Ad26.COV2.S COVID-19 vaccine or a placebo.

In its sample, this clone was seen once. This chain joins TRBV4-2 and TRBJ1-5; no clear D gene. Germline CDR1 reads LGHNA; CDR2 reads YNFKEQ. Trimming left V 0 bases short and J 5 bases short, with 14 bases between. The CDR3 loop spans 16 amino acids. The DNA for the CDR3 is TGTGCCAGCAGCCAAGATCTACTTGGAGCCCATCAGCCCCAGCATTTT. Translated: CASSQDLLGAHQPQHF.

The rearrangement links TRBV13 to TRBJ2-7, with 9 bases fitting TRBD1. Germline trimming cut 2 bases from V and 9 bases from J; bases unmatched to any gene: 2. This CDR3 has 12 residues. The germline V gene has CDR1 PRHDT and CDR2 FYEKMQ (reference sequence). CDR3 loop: CASSLLGQGQYF. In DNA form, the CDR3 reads TGTGCCAGCAGCTTACTGGGACAGGGGCAGTACTTC. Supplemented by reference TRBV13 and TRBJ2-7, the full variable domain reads AAGVIQSPRHLIKEKRETATLKCYPIPRHDTVYWYQQGPGQDPQFLISFYEKMQSDKGSIPDRFSAQQFSDYHSELNMSSLELGDSALYFCASSLLGQGQYFGPGTRLTVT.

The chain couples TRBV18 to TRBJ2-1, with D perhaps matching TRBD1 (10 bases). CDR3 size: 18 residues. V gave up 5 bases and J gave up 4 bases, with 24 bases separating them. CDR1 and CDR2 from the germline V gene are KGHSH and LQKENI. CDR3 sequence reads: CASSDGQGDLAGYNEQFF. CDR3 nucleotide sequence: TGTGCCAGCTCAGACGGACAGGGGGACCTAGCGGGGTACAATGAGCAGTTCTTC. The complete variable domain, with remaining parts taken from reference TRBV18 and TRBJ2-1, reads NAGVMQNPRHLVRRRGQEARLRCSPMKGHSHVYWYRQLPEEGLKFMVYLQKENIIDESGMPKERFSAEFPKEGPSILRIQQVVRGDSAAYFCASSDGQGDLAGYNEQFFGPGTRLTVL.

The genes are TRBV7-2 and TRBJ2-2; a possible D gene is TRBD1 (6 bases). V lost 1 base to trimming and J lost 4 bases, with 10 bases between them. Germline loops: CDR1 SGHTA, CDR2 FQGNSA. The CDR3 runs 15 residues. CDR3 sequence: CASSLDRVGTGELFF. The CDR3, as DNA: TGTGCCAGCAGCTTAGACAGGGTGGGCACCGGGGAGCTGTTTTTT.

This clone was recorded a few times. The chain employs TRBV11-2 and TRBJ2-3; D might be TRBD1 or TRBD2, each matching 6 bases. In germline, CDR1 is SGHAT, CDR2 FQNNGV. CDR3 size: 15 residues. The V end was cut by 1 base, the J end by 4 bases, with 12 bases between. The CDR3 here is CASSLAAGEADTQYF. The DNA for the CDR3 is TGTGCCAGCAGCTTAGCCGCAGGGGAGGCAGATACGCAGTATTTT.

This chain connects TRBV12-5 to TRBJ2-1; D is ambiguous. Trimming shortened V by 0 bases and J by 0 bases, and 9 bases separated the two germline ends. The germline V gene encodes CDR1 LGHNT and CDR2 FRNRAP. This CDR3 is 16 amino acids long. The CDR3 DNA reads TGTGCTAGTGGTTTGGTAGCAGGTAGCTCCTACAATGAGCAGTTCTTC. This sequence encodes CASGLVAGSSYNEQFF.

The chain's CDR3 is CASSPGTGPYNEQFF. As DNA, the CDR3 is TGTGCCAGCAGCCCAGGGACAGGGCCCTACAATGAGCAGTTCTTC. The chain couples TRBV9 to TRBJ2-1; 9 bases are a match to TRBD1. The V and J ends lost 4 bases and 2 bases, in that order; junction bases with no gene match: 4. CDR1 and CDR2 (germline): SGDLS, YYNGEE. The CDR3 spans 15 residues. The whole variable domain, filled in from reference TRBV9 and TRBJ2-1, reads DSGVTQTPKHLITATGQRVTLRCSPRSGDLSVYWYQQSLDQGLQFLIQYYNGEERAKGNILERFSAQQFPDLHSELNLSSLELGDSALYFCASSPGTGPYNEQFFGPGTRLTVL.

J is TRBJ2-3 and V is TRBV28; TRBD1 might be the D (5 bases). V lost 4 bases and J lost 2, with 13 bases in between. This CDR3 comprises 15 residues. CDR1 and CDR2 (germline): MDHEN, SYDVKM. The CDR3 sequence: CASSSLGVITDTQYF. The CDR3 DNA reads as TGTGCCAGCAGTTCCTTAGGGGTAATCACAGATACGCAGTATTTT.

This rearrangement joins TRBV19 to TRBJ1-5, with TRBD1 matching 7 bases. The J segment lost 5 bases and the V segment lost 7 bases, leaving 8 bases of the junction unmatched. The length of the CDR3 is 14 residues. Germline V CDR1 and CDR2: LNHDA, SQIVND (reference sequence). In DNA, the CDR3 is TGTGCCAGTACCTCGGGACAGACGCATCAGCCCCAGCATTTT. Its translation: CASTSGQTHQPQHF.

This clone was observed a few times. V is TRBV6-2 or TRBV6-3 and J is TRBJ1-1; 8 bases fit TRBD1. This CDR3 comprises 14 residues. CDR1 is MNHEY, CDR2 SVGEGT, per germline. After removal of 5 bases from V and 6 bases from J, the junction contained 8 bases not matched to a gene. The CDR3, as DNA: TGTGCCAGCAGTAAACCCGGGACAGGCTCTGAAGCTTTCTTT. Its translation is CASSKPGTGSEAFF.

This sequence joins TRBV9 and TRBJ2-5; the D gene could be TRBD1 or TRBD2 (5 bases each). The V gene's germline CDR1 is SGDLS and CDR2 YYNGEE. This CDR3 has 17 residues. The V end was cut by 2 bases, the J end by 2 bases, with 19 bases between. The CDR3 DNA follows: TGTGCCAGCAGCGTCGGGGTCCTCCCCGGGGCTCAAGAGACCCAGTACTTC. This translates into CASSVGVLPGAQETQYF.

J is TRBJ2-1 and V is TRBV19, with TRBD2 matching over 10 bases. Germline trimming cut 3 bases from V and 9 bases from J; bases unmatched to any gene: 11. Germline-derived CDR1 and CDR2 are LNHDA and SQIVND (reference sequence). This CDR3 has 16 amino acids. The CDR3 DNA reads TGTGCCAGTAGTATCGACCGGCTAGCGGGAGCGGGTGAGCAGTTCTTC. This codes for CASSIDRLAGAGEQFF.

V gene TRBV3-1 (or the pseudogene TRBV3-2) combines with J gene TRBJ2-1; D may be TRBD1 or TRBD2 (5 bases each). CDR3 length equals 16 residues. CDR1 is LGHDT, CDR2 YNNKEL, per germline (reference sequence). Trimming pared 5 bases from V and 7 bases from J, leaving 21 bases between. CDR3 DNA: TGTGCCAGCAGCAATGCCGGGACGGGACGTTATAATGAGCAGTTCTTC. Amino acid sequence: CASSNAGTGRYNEQFF.

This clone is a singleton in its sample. In nucleotides, the CDR3 is TGTGCCAGCAGCTCACGGCTAGCCGCCTACGAGCAGTACTTC. Amino acid sequence: CASSSRLAAYEQYF. The chain has TRBV7-6 and TRBJ2-7; perhaps TRBD2 as D (5 bases). The CDR3 runs 14 residues. In germline, CDR1 is SGHVS, CDR2 FNYEAQ. The ends were cut back, 4 bases at V and 2 bases at J, with 12 bases in the middle.

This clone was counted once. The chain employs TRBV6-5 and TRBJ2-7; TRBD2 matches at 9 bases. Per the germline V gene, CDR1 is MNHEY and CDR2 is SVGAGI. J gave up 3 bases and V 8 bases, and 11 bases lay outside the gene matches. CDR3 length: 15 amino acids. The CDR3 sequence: CASYRASGTFYEQYF. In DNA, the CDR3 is TGTGCCAGCTATCGGGCTAGCGGGACGTTCTACGAGCAGTACTTC.

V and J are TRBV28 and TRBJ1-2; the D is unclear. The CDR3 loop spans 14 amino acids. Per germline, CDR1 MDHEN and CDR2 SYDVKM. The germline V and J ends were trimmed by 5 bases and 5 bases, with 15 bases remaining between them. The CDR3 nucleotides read TGTGCCAGCAGTCCCCTTGTGGGCCGGTATGGCTACACCTTC. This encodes CASSPLVGRYGYTF.

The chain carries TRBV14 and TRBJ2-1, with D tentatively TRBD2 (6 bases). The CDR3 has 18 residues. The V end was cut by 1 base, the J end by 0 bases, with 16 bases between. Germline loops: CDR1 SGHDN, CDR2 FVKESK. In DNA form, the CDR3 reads TGTGCCAGCAGCCAAGGTTATAAGGCGGGGAGCTCCTACAATGAGCAGTTCTTC. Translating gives CASSQGYKAGSSYNEQFF.

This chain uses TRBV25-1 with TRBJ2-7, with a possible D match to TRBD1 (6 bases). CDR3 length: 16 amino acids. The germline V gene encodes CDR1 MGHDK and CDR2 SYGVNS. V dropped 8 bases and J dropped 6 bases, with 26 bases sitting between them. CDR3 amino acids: CASSPGAGAIKFEQYF. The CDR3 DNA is TGTGCCAGCTCCCCAGGGGCAGGGGCCATAAAGTTCGAGCAGTACTTC.

The CDR3, as DNA: TGTGCCAGTAGATCGACAGGGGGAGCGGGTAGCAATCAGCCCCAGCATTTT. It yields the protein CASRSTGGAGSNQPQHF. This chain joins TRBV19 and TRBJ1-5, with 9 nucleotides matching TRBD1. With 6 bases clipped from V and 0 bases from J, the junction kept 9 bases outside the gene matches. The germline gives CDR1 LNHDA, CDR2 SQIVND (reference sequence). The CDR3 has 17 amino acids.

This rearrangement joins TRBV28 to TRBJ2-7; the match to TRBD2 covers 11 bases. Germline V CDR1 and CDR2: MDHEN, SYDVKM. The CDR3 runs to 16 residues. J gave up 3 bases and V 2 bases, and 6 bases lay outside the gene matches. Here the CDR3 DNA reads TGTGCCAGCAGTTTACCTCTAGCGGGAGGACTCTACGAGCAGTACTTC. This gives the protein CASSLPLAGGLYEQYF.

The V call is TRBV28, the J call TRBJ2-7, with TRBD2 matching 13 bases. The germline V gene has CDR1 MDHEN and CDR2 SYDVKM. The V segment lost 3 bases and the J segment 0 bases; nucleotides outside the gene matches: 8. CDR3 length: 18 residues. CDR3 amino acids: CASSLSGLAGDYSYEQYF. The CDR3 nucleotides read TGTGCCAGCAGTTTGTCTGGACTAGCGGGAGACTACTCCTACGAGCAGTACTTC.

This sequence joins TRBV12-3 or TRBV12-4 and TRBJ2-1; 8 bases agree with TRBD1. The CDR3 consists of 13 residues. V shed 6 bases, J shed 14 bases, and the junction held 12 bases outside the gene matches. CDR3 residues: CASSRGTGRDEFF. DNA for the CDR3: TGTGCCAGCAGCCGGGGGACAGGACGTGACGAGTTCTTC.

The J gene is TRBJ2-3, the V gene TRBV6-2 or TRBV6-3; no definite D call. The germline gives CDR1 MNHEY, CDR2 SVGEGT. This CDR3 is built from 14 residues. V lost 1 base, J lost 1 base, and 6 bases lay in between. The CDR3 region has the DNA TGTGCCAGCAGTTACTTTACAGGCACAGATACGCAGTATTTT. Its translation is CASSYFTGTDTQYF.

The CDR3 loop is CASSVTGFTEAFF. CDR3 DNA sequence: TGTGCCAGCAGCGTGACAGGGTTCACTGAAGCTTTCTTT. The chain has TRBV27 and TRBJ1-1, with TRBD1 matching over 7 bases. The germline CDR1 and CDR2 sequences are MNHEY and SMNVEV (reference sequence). The CDR3 is 13 amino acids. Trimming took 6 bases from V and 4 from J; bases not matched to a gene: 5.

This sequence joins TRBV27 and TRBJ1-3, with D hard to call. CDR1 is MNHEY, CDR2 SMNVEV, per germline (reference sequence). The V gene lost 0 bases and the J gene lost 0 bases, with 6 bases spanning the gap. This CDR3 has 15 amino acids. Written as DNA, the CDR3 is TGTGCCAGCAGTTTATCGTCAGGCTCTGGAAACACCATATATTTT. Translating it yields CASSLSSGSGNTIYF.

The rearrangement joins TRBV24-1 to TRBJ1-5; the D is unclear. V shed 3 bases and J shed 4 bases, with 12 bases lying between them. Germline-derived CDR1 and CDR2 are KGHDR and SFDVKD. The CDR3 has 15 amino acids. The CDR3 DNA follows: TGTGCCACCAGTGATGTAACACCTGGGAATCAGCCCCAGCATTTT. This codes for CATSDVTPGNQPQHF.

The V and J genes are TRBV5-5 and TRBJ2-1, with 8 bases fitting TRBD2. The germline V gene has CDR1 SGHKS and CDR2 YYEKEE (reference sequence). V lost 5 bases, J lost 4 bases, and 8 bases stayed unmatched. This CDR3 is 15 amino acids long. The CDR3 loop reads CASRRAGESYNEQFF. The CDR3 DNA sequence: TGTGCCAGCAGGAGAGCGGGGGAGAGTTACAATGAGCAGTTCTTC. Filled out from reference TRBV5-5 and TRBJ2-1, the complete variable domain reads DAGVTQSPTHLIKTRGQQVTLRCSPISGHKSVSWYQQVLGQGPQFIFQYYEKEERGRGNFPDRFSARQFPNYSSELNVNALLLGDSALYLCASRRAGESYNEQFFGPGTRLTVL.

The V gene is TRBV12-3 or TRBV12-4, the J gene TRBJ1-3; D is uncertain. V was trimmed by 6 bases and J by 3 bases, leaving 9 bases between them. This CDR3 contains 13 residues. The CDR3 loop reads CASRKGFGNTIYF. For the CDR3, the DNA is TGTGCCAGCAGGAAAGGGTTTGGAAACACCATATATTTT.

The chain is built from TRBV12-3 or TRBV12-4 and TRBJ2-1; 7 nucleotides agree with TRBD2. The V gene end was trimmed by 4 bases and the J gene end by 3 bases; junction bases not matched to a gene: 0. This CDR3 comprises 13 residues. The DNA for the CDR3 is TGTGCCAGCAGTTGGGGGGGCTACAATGAGCAGTTCTTC. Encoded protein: CASSWGGYNEQFF.

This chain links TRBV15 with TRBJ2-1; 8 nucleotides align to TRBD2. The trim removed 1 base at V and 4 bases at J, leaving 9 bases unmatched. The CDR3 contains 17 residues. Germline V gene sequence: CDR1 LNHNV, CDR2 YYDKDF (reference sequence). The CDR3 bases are TGTGCCACCAGCAGAGGGGGAGTAGCGGGACTTTACAATGAGCAGTTCTTC. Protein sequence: CATSRGGVAGLYNEQFF. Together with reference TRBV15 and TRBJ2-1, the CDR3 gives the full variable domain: DAMVIQNPRYQVTQFGKPVTLSCSQTLNHNVMYWYQQKSSQAPKLLFHYYDKDFNNEADTPDNFQSRRPNTSFCFLDIRSPGLGDTAMYLCATSRGGVAGLYNEQFFGPGTRLTVL.

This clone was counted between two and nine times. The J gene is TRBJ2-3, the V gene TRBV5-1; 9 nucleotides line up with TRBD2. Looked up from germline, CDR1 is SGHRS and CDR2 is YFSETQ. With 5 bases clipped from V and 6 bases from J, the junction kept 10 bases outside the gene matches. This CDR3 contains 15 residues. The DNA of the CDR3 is TGCGCCAGCAGACTTTCTAGCGGGGCGGGGGATACGCAGTATTTT. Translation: CASRLSSGAGDTQYF.